This T cell receptor beta chain derives from a study of tumor and adjacent non-tumor tissue in lung cancer. Regarding the study as a whole: TCR diversity was significantly greater in tumor than normal lung tissue.

TCRbeta libraries were built with three rounds of nested PCR, modified from ARM-PCR. MiXCR, run by TCRdb on the multiplex PCR reads, gives a single entry per CDR3 protein. The data show 75,000 to 100,000 distinct CDR3 sequences, with roughly 66% seen just once and 15% to 20% held by the top ten. Regarding this clonotype: Its antigen is undetermined. Germline is not matched at one junction end, which may reflect a read error.

The germline gives CDR1 SQVTM, CDR2 ANQGSEA. This CDR3 has 12 residues. RNA was extracted from bulk tissue without any cell sorting. Sequenced material: lung tumor tissue. The TCR comes from a man in his sixties with non-small cell lung cancer. The chain recombines TRBV29-1 with TRBJ1-2, with no clear D. For the CDR3, the DNA is TGCAGCGCACGAGAAGGACTTTATGGTTACAACTTC. Protein product: CSAREGLYGYNF.